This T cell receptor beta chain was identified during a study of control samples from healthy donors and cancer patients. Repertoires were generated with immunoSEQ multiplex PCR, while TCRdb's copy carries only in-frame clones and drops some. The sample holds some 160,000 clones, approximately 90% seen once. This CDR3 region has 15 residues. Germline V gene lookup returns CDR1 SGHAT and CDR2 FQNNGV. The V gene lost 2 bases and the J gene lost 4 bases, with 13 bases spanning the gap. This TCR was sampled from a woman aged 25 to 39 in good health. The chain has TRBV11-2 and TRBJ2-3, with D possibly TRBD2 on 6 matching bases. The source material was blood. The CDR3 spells CASSLYGSYADTQYF. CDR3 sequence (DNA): TGTGCCAGCAGCTTATACGGGAGTTACGCAGATACGCAGTATTTT.